This is a list of T cell receptor beta chains from one sample in a study of glioma-infiltrating T cells after dendritic cell vaccination. TCRdb keeps only in-frame clones here, not all; method: immunoSEQ multiplex PCR. The sample consists of 70,000 to 100,000 clones, over 80% of them appearing once. The starting material was blood, obtained after dendritic cell vaccination. These receptors all stem from a human donor with glioblastoma. CDR3s include the opening cysteine and the closing phenylalanine or tryptophan. Fields, in order: clone size, D gene, V gene, J gene, CDR3 DNA, CDR3 protein. The D gene is left open where the match is weak. Size is stated for part of the rows, as once, few or many counts, or as a class when the clone is expanded.

size: .; D: TRBD1; V: TRBV7-9; J: TRBJ1-1; DNA: TGTGCCAGCAGCGCCGGGACAGCCTTGAACACTGAAGCTTTCTTT; CDR3: CASSAGTALNTEAFF
size: .; D: .; V: TRBV2; J: TRBJ2-1; DNA: TGTGCCAGCCAGAAGGGGCGATCCAATGAGCAGTTCTTC; CDR3: CASQKGRSNEQFF
size: .; D: TRBD1; V: TRBV5-1; J: TRBJ2-2; DNA: TGCGCCAGCAAGACAGGGGGCTACGGGGAGCTGTTTTTT; CDR3: CASKTGGYGELFF
size: .; D: .; V: TRBV6-5; J: TRBJ2-2; DNA: TGTGCCAGCAGTTACTCACAGAGCAACACCGGGGAGCTGTTTTTT; CDR3: CASSYSQSNTGELFF
size: .; D: TRBD1; V: TRBV5-1; J: TRBJ1-1; DNA: TGCGCCAGCAGTAAGGACAGGGGTTCGGACGAAGCTTTCTTT; CDR3: CASSKDRGSDEAFF
size: .; D: .; V: TRBV18; J: TRBJ2-5; DNA: TGTGCCAGCTCACCAGCCGGGGAACAAGAGACCCAGTACTTC; CDR3: CASSPAGEQETQYF
size: .; D: TRBD1; V: TRBV6-5; J: TRBJ1-2; DNA: TGTGCCAGCAGTCCCGACAGGGGTAGAGATGGCTACACCTTC; CDR3: CASSPDRGRDGYTF
size: few; D: .; V: TRBV5-4; J: TRBJ1-2; DNA: TGTGCCAGCAGGCCGGGAGGTTTGTGGAACTATGGCTACACCTTC; CDR3: CASRPGGLWNYGYTF
size: .; D: TRBD2; V: TRBV15; J: TRBJ2-5; DNA: TGTGCCACCAGCAGAGATCTGCCCCGGGAGGGGGTCCCCCAGTACTTC; CDR3: CATSRDLPREGVPQYF
size: .; D: .; V: TRBV2; J: TRBJ2-2; DNA: TGTGCCAGCAGTGTCGAACAGGGCGCCGGGGAGCTGTTTTTT; CDR3: CASSVEQGAGELFF
size: once; D: TRBD1; V: TRBV30; J: TRBJ2-4; DNA: TGTGCCTGGAGTGGCCCGACAGGGATCCCCAAAAACATTCAGTACTTC; CDR3: CAWSGPTGIPKNIQYF
size: .; D: TRBD1; V: TRBV2; J: TRBJ1-5; DNA: TGTGCCAGCAGTACACAGACAGGGATGCCCAATCAGCCCCAGCATTTT; CDR3: CASSTQTGMPNQPQHF
size: .; D: .; V: TRBV4-1; J: TRBJ2-2; DNA: TGCGCCAGCAGACTTACGACAGTCACCGGGGAGCTGTTTTTT; CDR3: CASRLTTVTGELFF
size: .; D: TRBD1; V: TRBV5-8; J: TRBJ1-5; DNA: TGTGCCAGCAGCTTCACCGGACAGGGAAGTCAGCCCCAGCATTTT; CDR3: CASSFTGQGSQPQHF
size: .; D: TRBD1; V: TRBV11-2; J: TRBJ1-5; DNA: TGTGCCAGCAGCCCCGGATCCGGGACAGGGATACTTCAGCCCCAGCATTTT; CDR3: CASSPGSGTGILQPQHF
size: .; D: TRBD2; V: TRBV11-3; J: TRBJ2-3; DNA: TGTGCCAGCAGCTTAGACTCCGGGGGGGCAGATACGCAGTATTTT; CDR3: CASSLDSGGADTQYF
size: once; D: .; V: TRBV5-6; J: TRBJ2-2; DNA: TGTGCCAGCAGCTCTAGCGCCGGGGAGCTGTTTTTT; CDR3: CASSSSAGELFF
size: .; D: .; V: TRBV2; J: TRBJ2-1; DNA: TGTGCCAGCGCTAATCCCGGGGTCGGCAGTTCGCGCTCCTACAATGAGCAGTTCTTC; CDR3: CASANPGVGSSRSYNEQFF
size: once; D: TRBD2; V: TRBV18; J: TRBJ2-1; DNA: TGTGCCAGCTCACCGACTAGCGGGGCTCCTGAGCAGTTCTTC; CDR3: CASSPTSGAPEQFF
size: .; D: .; V: TRBV29-1; J: TRBJ2-1; DNA: TGCAGCGTTGATTCCCCTAGTGGCAATGAGCAGTTCTTC; CDR3: CSVDSPSGNEQFF
size: .; D: .; V: TRBV9; J: TRBJ2-5; DNA: TGTGCCAGCAGCCCCAGGGGGGCAGGGGAGACCCAGTACTTC; CDR3: CASSPRGAGETQYF
size: .; D: .; V: TRBV6-5; J: TRBJ2-7; DNA: TGTGCCAGCAGTTCCGACAGCTACGAGCAGTACTTC; CDR3: CASSSDSYEQYF
size: .; D: .; V: TRBV19; J: TRBJ1-6; DNA: TGTGCCAGTAGACAAGGGGTTGATTCACCCCTCCACTTT; CDR3: CASRQGVDSPLHF
size: .; D: TRBD2; V: TRBV19; J: TRBJ2-7; DNA: TGTGCCAGTAGTACTGTAGCGGGGGCCTCCTACGAGCAGTACTTC; CDR3: CASSTVAGASYEQYF
size: .; D: .; V: TRBV5-1; J: TRBJ2-2; DNA: TGCGCCAGCAGCTTGGCCGCCCGGGGTGGGGAGCTGTTTTTT; CDR3: CASSLAARGGELFF
size: medium-sized; D: TRBD1; V: TRBV2; J: TRBJ1-2; DNA: TGTGCCAGCAGCGAGACAGGGGGGCGCTACACCTTC; CDR3: CASSETGGRYTF
size: .; D: TRBD2; V: TRBV7-2; J: TRBJ2-3; DNA: TGTGCCAGCAGCTCAGAGCGGGGAACAGATACGCAGTATTTT; CDR3: CASSSERGTDTQYF
size: .; D: .; V: TRBV7-8; J: TRBJ2-1; DNA: TGTGCCAGCAGCCCCGAAGACAGGAACTCCTACAATGAGCAGTTCTTC; CDR3: CASSPEDRNSYNEQFF
size: few; D: .; V: TRBV27; J: TRBJ2-2; DNA: TGTGCCAGCAGTCAATGGCAGGGTGTAACCGGGGAGCTGTTTTTT; CDR3: CASSQWQGVTGELFF
size: .; D: TRBD1; V: TRBV18; J: TRBJ1-1; DNA: TGTGCCAGCTCACTCAACGGACAGGATATGAGGGCTTTCTTT; CDR3: CASSLNGQDMRAFF
size: .; D: .; V: TRBV5-1; J: TRBJ1-2; DNA: TGCGCCAGCAGGAGGGAAGCTAACTATGGCTACACCTTC; CDR3: CASRREANYGYTF
size: .; D: .; V: TRBV27; J: TRBJ2-5; DNA: TGTGCCAGCAGTTTCTCAAGGGGAGGGGGAGAGACCCAGTACTTC; CDR3: CASSFSRGGGETQYF